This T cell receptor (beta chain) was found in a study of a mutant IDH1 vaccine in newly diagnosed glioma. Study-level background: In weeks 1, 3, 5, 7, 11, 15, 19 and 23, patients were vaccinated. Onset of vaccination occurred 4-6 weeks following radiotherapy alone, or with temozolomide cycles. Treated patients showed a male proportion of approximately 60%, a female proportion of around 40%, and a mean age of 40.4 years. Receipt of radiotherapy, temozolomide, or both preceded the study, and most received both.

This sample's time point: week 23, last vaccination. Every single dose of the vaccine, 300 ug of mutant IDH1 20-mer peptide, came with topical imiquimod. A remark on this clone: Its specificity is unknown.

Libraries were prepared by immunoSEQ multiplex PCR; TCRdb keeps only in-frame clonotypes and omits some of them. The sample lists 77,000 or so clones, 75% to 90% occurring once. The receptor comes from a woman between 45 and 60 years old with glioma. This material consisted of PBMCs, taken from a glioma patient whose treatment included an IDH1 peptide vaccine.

The CDR3 sequence: CASEKRGRGQPQHF. The DNA of the CDR3 is TGTGCCAGCGAAAAAAGAGGACGGGGTCAGCCCCAGCATTTT. The chain employs TRBV6-1 and TRBJ1-5; D gene unclear. The CDR3 sequence is 14 residues long. The V gene's germline CDR1 is MNHNS and CDR2 SASEGT. V lost 8 bases and J 6 bases, leaving 17 bases between the germline ends.